These 24 T cell receptor beta chains originate from one sample sequenced in a study of technical replicates of blood from a few donors. Clones were read by immunoSEQ multiplex PCR, and TCRdb kept only the in-frame ones, dropping some. The sample lists tens of thousands of clones; approximately 94% were seen once. Sequencing input: T cells isolated from PBMCs. The origin of the receptors is a human donor in good health.

This clone has a single count. CDR3 DNA sequence: TGCGCCAGCAGCTTTACTTTGGGACAGTCCCAAGAGACCCAGTACTTC. It specifies CASSFTLGQSQETQYF. This chain joins TRBV5-1 and TRBJ2-5; 7 nucleotides agree with TRBD1. The CDR3 sequence is 16 residues long. CDR1 and CDR2 (germline): SGHRS, YFSETQ. With V trimmed by 2 bases and J by 1 base, 8 bases remained unmatched.

The V gene is TRBV4-1, the J gene TRBJ2-7, with 9 nucleotides matching TRBD2. With 4 bases clipped from V and 4 bases from J, the junction kept 8 bases outside the gene matches. The length of the CDR3 is 15 residues. Germline CDR1 MGHRA, CDR2 YSYEKL. For the CDR3, the DNA is TGCGCCAGCAGCCTTCTAGCGGGACCTCCGTACGAGCAGTACTTC. As protein: CASSLLAGPPYEQYF.

The chain recombines TRBV5-1 with TRBJ2-1, with D possibly matching TRBD1 (6 bases). The V end was cut by 0 bases, the J end by 6 bases, with 10 bases between. Germline V gene lookup returns CDR1 SGHRS and CDR2 YFSETQ. The CDR3 extends over 14 amino acids. The CDR3 loop is CASSLVGAPNEQFF. The CDR3 DNA follows: TGCGCCAGCAGCTTGGTGGGGGCCCCCAATGAGCAGTTCTTC.

The V gene is TRBV7-9, the J gene TRBJ2-1; 9 positions agree with TRBD1. CDR3 length: 17 amino acids. With V trimmed by 2 bases and J by 8 bases, 13 bases remained unmatched. Germline values: CDR1 SEHNR, CDR2 FQNEAQ (reference sequence). CDR3 coding DNA: TGTGCCAGCAGCTTAAGGAGTGACAGGGGGGATATGGATGAGCAGTTCTTC. Residues: CASSLRSDRGDMDEQFF.

J is TRBJ1-5 and V is TRBV10-2; 9 bases align to TRBD1. The CDR3 has 14 amino acids. The J segment lost 6 bases and the V segment lost 1 base, leaving 1 base of the junction unmatched. CDR1 WSHSY and CDR2 SAAADI come from the germline V gene. The CDR3 DNA reads TGCGCCAGCAGTGAGTACAGGGGGCCTCAGCCCCAGCATTTT. Amino acid sequence: CASSEYRGPQPQHF.

This chain connects TRBV14 to TRBJ2-1; D remains ambiguous. The CDR3 extends over 16 amino acids. V gave up 4 bases and J gave up 4 bases, with 17 bases separating them. Germline CDR1 reads SGHDN; CDR2 reads FVKESK. The CDR3 region is CASSPRRVPSYNEQFF. CDR3 nucleotides: TGTGCCAGCAGCCCCCGTAGAGTCCCCTCATACAATGAGCAGTTCTTC.

The J gene is TRBJ1-4, the V gene TRBV11-3; 7 bases fit TRBD1. Germline V gene data show CDR1 as SGHNT and CDR2 as YENEEA. Trimming removed 0 bases from V and 8 bases from J; junction bases left unmatched: 15. This CDR3 contains 18 residues. CDR3 sequence reads: CASSLDTYSTGSTEKLFF. In DNA form, the CDR3 reads TGTGCCAGCAGCTTAGACACCTACTCGACAGGGAGCACAGAAAAACTGTTTTTT.

In its sample, this clone was seen once. The V gene is TRBV11-2, the J gene TRBJ2-7; the D gene is possibly TRBD2 (6 bases). The germline gives CDR1 SGHAT, CDR2 FQNNGV. Trimming took 2 bases from V and 2 from J, leaving 16 bases between them. The CDR3 loop spans 16 amino acids. The CDR3, as DNA: TGTGCCAGCAGCTTATCTGGCAGCTCGGGGGCCTACGAGCAGTACTTC. This gives the protein CASSLSGSSGAYEQYF.

The rearrangement joins TRBV6-1 to TRBJ1-3; D unresolved. The CDR3 loop spans 14 amino acids. Trimming removed 8 bases at V and 2 bases at J, with 13 bases between. The germline gives CDR1 MNHNS, CDR2 SASEGT. CDR3 DNA sequence: TGTGCCAGCTCGCGGGGAGACCCTGGAAACACCATATATTTT. Encoded protein: CASSRGDPGNTIYF.

The rearrangement uses TRBV29-1 and TRBJ2-5, with D unclear. V gave up 4 bases and J gave up 2 bases, with 11 bases separating them. Germline values: CDR1 SQVTM, CDR2 ANQGSEA. CDR3 length: 13 amino acids. The DNA of the CDR3 is TGCAGCGTTGTACAGCTTTTACAAGAGACCCAGTACTTC. It translates to CSVVQLLQETQYF.

A note on this clone: Relative to the germline gene, one junction end is altered; a read error may explain this. The rearrangement uses TRBV28 and TRBJ1-5; no definite D call. This CDR3 has 12 residues. CDR1 and CDR2 (germline): MDHEN, SYDVKM. The CDR3 nucleotides read TGTGCCAGCAGTCTAAACAACAAAAAGGAGGATTTT. It codes for CASSLNNKKEDF.

V and J are TRBV27 and TRBJ2-2; D gene unclear. CDR1 MNHEY and CDR2 SMNVEV come from the germline V gene (reference sequence). The CDR3 totals 15 residues. The V gene lost 3 bases and the J gene lost 1 base, with 9 bases spanning the gap. This CDR3 reads CASSFYTGNTGELFF. The CDR3 DNA follows: TGTGCCAGCAGTTTTTATACTGGGAACACCGGGGAGCTGTTTTTT.

The V and J genes are TRBV5-1 and TRBJ2-1; 10 bases fit TRBD2. The ends lost 4 bases at V and 0 bases at J; junction bases unmatched: 4. The CDR3 is made up of 16 amino acids. Per the germline V gene, CDR1 is SGHRS and CDR2 is YFSETQ. CDR3 sequence: CASSDPSGSSYNEQFF. DNA for the CDR3: TGCGCCAGCAGCGACCCTAGCGGGAGCTCCTACAATGAGCAGTTCTTC. Full variable domain (rest looked up from reference TRBV5-1 and TRBJ2-1): KAGVTQTPRYLIKTRGQQVTLSCSPISGHRSVSWYQQTPGQGLQFLFEYFSETQRNKGNFPGRFSGRQFSNSRSEMNVSTLELGDSALYLCASSDPSGSSYNEQFFGPGTRLTVL.

The chain is built from TRBV28 and TRBJ2-1; TRBD2 aligns across 10 bases. The ends lost 8 bases at V and 6 bases at J; junction bases unmatched: 7. The CDR3 is 14 amino acids. Germline CDR1 and CDR2: MDHEN and SYDVKM. In DNA, the CDR3 is TGTGCCAGCGCCGGACTAGCGGAATCCAATGAGCAGTTCTTC. Translation: CASAGLAESNEQFF.

The rearrangement uses TRBV6-5 and TRBJ2-7, with unresolved D. Deletions cut 7 bases from V and 3 bases from J, with 7 bases between. This CDR3 comprises 11 residues. Germline CDR1 and CDR2: MNHEY and SVGAGI. CDR3 amino acids: CASKNNYEQYF. CDR3 nucleotide sequence: TGTGCCAGCAAAAACAACTACGAGCAGTACTTC.

The chain is built from TRBV30 and TRBJ1-4; weak D call: TRBD1 (6 bases). The CDR3 covers 15 residues. V lost 0 bases to trimming and J lost 8 bases, with 16 bases between them. Germline-derived CDR1 and CDR2 are GTSNPN and SVGIG (reference sequence). The CDR3 nucleotides are TGTGCCTGGAGTGTCCTGATGACAGGTACCGAAAAACTGTTTTTT. Its translation is CAWSVLMTGTEKLFF.

This clone was recorded once. The chain uses TRBV9 and TRBJ2-7; possible D gene TRBD1, 5 bases. V gave up 3 bases and J gave up 6 bases, with 16 bases separating them. Germline CDR1 reads SGDLS; CDR2 reads YYNGEE. The CDR3 runs to 14 residues. DNA of the CDR3: TGTGCCAGCAGCGCTGACTCCAGGGTGTTCGAGCAGTACTTC. This translates into CASSADSRVFEQYF.

Of note for this clone: This sample also contains other DNA sequences that code for the same CDR3. The gene calls are TRBV7-9 and TRBJ1-1; no clear D. The CDR3 length is 13 residues. Germline CDR1 and CDR2: SEHNR and FQNEAQ (reference sequence). The germline V and J ends were trimmed by 1 base and 1 base, with 4 bases remaining between them. Here the CDR3 DNA reads TGTGCCAGCAGCTTAGAACAGAACACTGAAGCTTTCTTT. It translates to CASSLEQNTEAFF.

CDR3 DNA: TGTGCCAGCAGCTCTCCCGGGGAGCTGTTTTTT. This sequence encodes CASSSPGELFF. This chain links TRBV7-9 with TRBJ2-2, with no clear D. Germline loops: CDR1 SEHNR, CDR2 FQNEAQ (reference sequence). CDR3 length: 11 amino acids. Trimming took 4 bases from V and 6 from J, leaving 3 bases between them.

The J gene is TRBJ2-7, the V gene TRBV7-9, with D perhaps matching TRBD1 (6 bases). The CDR3 loop spans 14 amino acids. Trimming shortened V by 7 bases and J by 6 bases, and 19 bases separated the two germline ends. CDR1 is SEHNR, CDR2 FQNEAQ, per germline (reference sequence). CDR3 residues: CASTPGTSLSEQYF. The CDR3 DNA reads TGTGCCAGCACCCCCGGGACATCTTTGTCCGAGCAGTACTTC.

V gene TRBV28 combines with J gene TRBJ2-1; TRBD2 agrees at 12 bases. This CDR3 is built from 19 residues. Trimming cost V 6 bases and J 0 bases; bases outside gene matches: 12. Per the germline V gene, CDR1 is MDHEN and CDR2 is SYDVKM. CDR3 bases: TGTGCCAGCAGCCCAGCGGCTAGCGGGAGGGCAAGCTCCTACAATGAGCAGTTCTTC. Its translation is CASSPAASGRASSYNEQFF.

The CDR3 region has the DNA TGCGCCAGCAGCCAGACAGGGCGCTCCTACGAGCAGTACTTC. Protein product: CASSQTGRSYEQYF. The chain employs TRBV4-1 and TRBJ2-7; 7 bases are a match to TRBD1. CDR3 length: 14 residues. Trimming at V came to 3 bases and at J to 0 bases, leaving 2 bases not matched to a gene. Per germline, CDR1 MGHRA and CDR2 YSYEKL.

V and J are TRBV10-3 and TRBJ1-4, with D maybe TRBD1 (6 bases). V dropped 3 bases and J dropped 5 bases, with 10 bases sitting between them. Germline V gene data show CDR1 as ENHRY and CDR2 as SYGVKD. The CDR3 contains 14 residues. Here the CDR3 reads CAISDLQGNEKLFF. The CDR3 DNA sequence: TGTGCCATCAGTGACCTACAGGGAAATGAAAAACTGTTTTTT.

The rearrangement uses TRBV5-1 and TRBJ2-7, with D possibly TRBD1 on 5 matching bases. The CDR3 totals 14 residues. Germline V gives CDR1 SGHRS, CDR2 YFSETQ. V lost 2 bases and J 0 bases, leaving 9 bases between the germline ends. The CDR3 sequence is CASSFNRNSYEQYF. The CDR3 coding sequence is TGCGCCAGCAGCTTTAACAGGAACTCCTACGAGCAGTACTTC.